This T cell receptor beta chain appears in the sequencing data of a study of blood T cell repertoires in COVID-19. Study information: Sites across the United States, Italy and Spain contributed samples from acute and convalescent COVID-19.

TCRdb keeps only in-frame clones here, not all; method: immunoSEQ multiplex PCR. The sample includes around 130,000 clones, around 80% of them seen just once. The CDR3 is made up of 14 amino acids. The germline V gene encodes CDR1 SGHNT and CDR2 YENEEA. Trimming cost V 1 base and J 0 bases, with 5 bases left between them. The sequence was collected from a woman under 30 who had been exposed to COVID-19. The rearrangement links TRBV11-3 to TRBJ2-3; D remains unclear. Sample: PBMCs or T cells enriched from blood (not recorded which). CDR3 amino acids: CASSLAGSTDTQYF. CDR3 DNA: TGTGCCAGCAGCTTAGCGGGTAGCACAGATACGCAGTATTTT.